This TCR beta chain was sequenced in a study of T cell repertoires in cytomegalovirus infection (dated by TCRdb to between 2018 and 2021). Some background on the complete study: The peptide stimulations were aimed at well-studied HLA-B-restricted epitopes as well as recently identified HLA-C-restricted CMV epitopes, whose presentation resists viral immunomodulation. Donor HLA type was relevant to the analysis, because carriage of CMV infection together with the matching HLA type was indicated by public TCR beta signatures. What the work shows at the level of the full study, not this receptor alone: The ex vivo response was dominated by HLA-C-restricted CMV-specific TCR beta clonotypes, and the single most frequent clonotype in two of eight donors was supplied by these HLA-C-restricted clonotypes. Carriers of CMV infection plus the relevant HLA type were discriminated by the cumulative frequency of public TCR beta family members in the study cohort and in an independent roughly 380-donor cohort.

This clonotype was recorded many times. Its antigen has not been determined. Per-base qualities were not stored, and no clone one base away is much larger. CDR1 and CDR2 (MNHEY, SMNVEV) derive from the germline V gene (reference sequence). From the cysteine up to the phenylalanine, the CDR3 has a length of 17 residues. Of all the DNA, just the CDR3 is kept, 51 bases in frame from base 1. The junction shows trimming of 5 bases on V and 4 bases on J, plus 18 bases between the germline ends. This sample was sequenced with an Illumina HiSeq 1500. In-frame beta chains were kept once TCRdb had trimmed the public reads at Q25 with fastp and called clones with MiXCR. Under each unique CDR3 protein, matching rows form one entry showing the most common genes and DNA. For this sample there are 100,000 or so distinct CDR3 sequences; roughly 39% appear just once. The top ten clones comprise around 74% of the sample.

The sample's treatment or condition label is to be understood as: in vitro stimulation with specific CMV peptide epitopes to enrich CMV-specific T cells. This clonotype was sampled from a human donor in good health (CMV status not recorded). Some clones in this sample may be carry-over from other donors' samples. The sample was CD8+ T cells from cultured PBMCs, taken from culture after CMV antigen stimulation. Here the chain combines TRBV27 and TRBJ1-6; possibly the D gene is TRBD1, per 6 matching bases. CDR3 protein: CASSQTGPGGYNSPLHF. The DNA sequence follows: TGTGCCAGCAGTCAGACAGGCCCGGGGGGTTATAATTCACCCCTCCACTTT.